The subject of this entry is one T cell receptor (beta chain). The target antigen is unknown. The data are from a study of blood T cells in healthy people across ages. Donor samples were obtained from healthy Caucasian individuals from Russia, aged 6 to 90. Next came a second PCR, run for about 6 to 11 cycles, which used a sample-barcoded 5' primer along with a J-beta primer mix. TCRdb independently ran MiXCR on the 5' RACE reads; one entry per CDR3 protein. The repertoire holds around 1,900,000 distinct CDR3 sequences, with approximately 40% as singletons. Overall study results and limits: Across the age range, TCR beta diversity per million T cells fell in a roughly linear way. Samples with more naive T cells showed higher observed beta diversity.

The CDR3 runs to 14 residues. Looked up from germline, CDR1 is SQVTM and CDR2 is ANQGSEA. Deletions cut 5 bases from V and 1 base from J, with 15 bases between. The receptor was isolated from a human donor in good health. This rearrangement joins TRBV29-1 to TRBJ2-7; maybe TRBD2 (5 bases). The sample comprised blood. CDR3 loop: CSVRGVGGSYEQYF. For the CDR3, the DNA is TGCAGCGTTCGCGGAGTCGGCGGGTCCTACGAGCAGTACTTC.